This T cell receptor (beta chain) appears in the sequencing data of a study of shared clonotypes between healthy human individuals. Libraries were prepared by immunoSEQ multiplex PCR; TCRdb keeps only in-frame clonotypes and omits some of them. Of just over 2,000,000 clones listed, 85% to 95% are singletons. This CDR3 is 13 amino acids long. The ends lost 10 bases at V and 1 base at J; junction bases unmatched: 4. Germline values: CDR1 ENHRY, CDR2 SYGVKD. As to this clone: What it binds is not known.

Study conclusions and caveats: Represented diversity, genetic and exposure-history alike, was limited by few donors.

Material for sequencing was naive CD4+ T cells sorted from blood. Sample subset: CD45RA+ positively selected. The source is a young man in good health. The rearrangement joins TRBV10-3 to TRBJ2-7; TRBD1 agrees at 10 bases. The CDR3 DNA sequence: TGTGCCACCCGGGACAGGGGTTCCTACGAGCAGTACTTC. Translation: CATRDRGSYEQYF.